The 14 T cell receptor beta chains presented below share a single source sample, sequenced in a study of T cell responses to AZD1222 COVID-19 vaccine. Clones were sequenced by immunoSEQ multiplex PCR, and TCRdb holds only the in-frame ones, with some missing. The data show some 140,000 clones, about 90% seen once. Sequencing was performed on peripheral blood, taken on day 0 of AZD1222 vaccination. These receptors were collected from an adult in good health.

The V call is TRBV30, the J call TRBJ2-7, with TRBD2 as a possible D gene (7 bases). Trimming shortened V by 5 bases and J by 3 bases, and 20 bases separated the two germline ends. Germline CDR1 is GTSNPN and CDR2 is SVGIG (reference sequence). The CDR3 is 15 residues long. In nucleotides, the CDR3 is TGTGCCTGGGGGGGGCTGGCAGGGAGGGACTACGAGCAGTACTTC. This translates into CAWGGLAGRDYEQYF.

This chain connects TRBV6-5 to TRBJ2-2; D gene unclear. The CDR3 consists of 12 residues. Trimming took 5 bases from V and 5 from J, leaving 6 bases between them. CDR1 is MNHEY and CDR2 is SVGAGI in the germline V gene. This CDR3 is CASSQWTGELFF. DNA of the CDR3: TGTGCCAGCAGTCAATGGACCGGGGAGCTGTTTTTT.

The rearrangement uses TRBV19 and TRBJ2-2; possibly TRBD1 for D (6 bases). The CDR3 consists of 15 residues. CDR1 is LNHDA, CDR2 SQIVND, per germline (reference sequence). Trimming removed 5 bases at V and 7 bases at J, with 17 bases between. CDR3: CASSPLNRVDGELFF. CDR3 DNA: TGTGCCAGTAGTCCTCTTAACAGGGTTGACGGGGAGCTGTTTTTT.

The chain uses TRBV19 and TRBJ2-7; 10 nucleotides line up with TRBD2. The CDR3 length is 14 residues. From germline, CDR1 is LNHDA and CDR2 SQIVND (reference sequence). V shed 3 bases, J shed 3 bases, and the junction held 2 bases outside the gene matches. CDR3 loop: CASSILAGDYEQYF. The CDR3 bases are TGTGCCAGTAGTATCCTAGCGGGAGACTACGAGCAGTACTTC.

This chain links TRBV19 with TRBJ2-7; D remains ambiguous. The V gene's germline CDR1 is LNHDA and CDR2 SQIVND (reference sequence). CDR3 length: 14 residues. The V and J ends lost 5 bases and 1 base respectively, with 12 bases between them. The CDR3 loop is CASSLGPLSYEQYF. DNA for the CDR3: TGTGCCAGTAGTCTTGGGCCCTTGTCCTACGAGCAGTACTTC. The variable domain in full, with the rest retrieved from reference TRBV19 and TRBJ2-7, is DGGITQSPKYLFRKEGQNVTLSCEQNLNHDAMYWYRQDPGQGLRLIYYSQIVNDFQKGDIAEGYSVSREKKESFPLTVTSAQKNPTAFYLCASSLGPLSYEQYFGPGTRLTVT.

This clone has only one observation. CDR3 region: CASKSPGLAGDRDNEQFF. The CDR3 DNA is TGTGCCAGCAAATCCCCGGGACTAGCGGGAGACCGAGACAATGAGCAGTTCTTC. V is TRBV7-9 and J is TRBJ2-1, with 14 bases fitting TRBD2. The CDR3 is 18 amino acids. The V segment lost 7 bases and the J segment 5 bases; nucleotides outside the gene matches: 13. Germline CDR1 and CDR2: SEHNR and FQNEAQ (reference sequence). Variable domain in full (rest from reference TRBV7-9 and TRBJ2-1): DTGVSQNPRHKITKRGQNVTFRCDPISEHNRLYWYRQTLGQGPEFLTYFQNEAQLEKSRLLSDRFSAERPKGSFSTLEIQRTEQGDSAMYLCASKSPGLAGDRDNEQFFGPGTRLTVL.

V gene TRBV7-2 combines with J gene TRBJ2-3; D not resolved. V gave up 3 bases and J gave up 2 bases, with 6 bases separating them. The CDR3 is 13 residues long. The germline V gene has CDR1 SGHTA and CDR2 FQGNSA. This chain's CDR3 is CASSLDFTDTQYF. CDR3 sequence (DNA): TGTGCCAGCAGCTTGGATTTCACAGATACGCAGTATTTT.

V is TRBV6-5 and J is TRBJ1-5; D may be TRBD1 (6 bases). The CDR3 length is 14 residues. CDR1 is MNHEY and CDR2 is SVGAGI in the germline V gene. Trimming pared 7 bases from V and 7 bases from J, leaving 17 bases between. The CDR3 protein is CASTGGQGVQPQHF. DNA for the CDR3: TGTGCCAGCACGGGGGGGCAAGGGGTACAGCCCCAGCATTTT.

The CDR3 protein is CASTDRSKVNEQFF. CDR3 DNA: TGTGCCAGCACCGACAGGAGCAAGGTCAATGAGCAGTTCTTC. The genes are TRBV6-5 and TRBJ2-1, with a weak D call TRBD1 (6 bases). The CDR3 has 14 amino acids. Trimming left V 7 bases short and J 6 bases short, with 16 bases between. CDR1 and CDR2 (germline): MNHEY, SVGAGI.

The chain combines TRBV10-3 with TRBJ1-1, with D uncertain. Trimming stripped 2 bases from V and 5 bases from J, with 6 bases between. Germline assignment: CDR1 ENHRY and CDR2 SYGVKD. The CDR3 covers 12 residues. The CDR3 sequence is CAISEARTEAFF. DNA of the CDR3: TGTGCCATCAGTGAGGCTAGGACTGAAGCTTTCTTT.

This chain uses TRBV28 with TRBJ2-7; TRBD1 aligns across 8 bases. This CDR3 has 14 residues. Germline loops: CDR1 MDHEN, CDR2 SYDVKM. V gave up 5 bases and J gave up 0 bases; unmatched junction bases: 3. CDR3: CASSAGQVSYEQYF. CDR3 in DNA: TGTGCCAGCAGTGCGGGACAGGTCTCCTACGAGCAGTACTTC.

This clone was observed a single time. The chain is built from TRBV28 and TRBJ1-5, with 7 positions matching TRBD1. Trimming at V came to 5 bases and at J to 7 bases, leaving 17 bases not matched to a gene. Germline values: CDR1 MDHEN, CDR2 SYDVKM. The CDR3 spans 17 residues. In nucleotides, the CDR3 is TGTGCCAGCAGTCCCCACCGGGGAGACAGGGCGTCCCAGCCCCAGCATTTT. Residues: CASSPHRGDRASQPQHF. Supplemented by reference TRBV28 and TRBJ1-5, the full variable domain reads DVKVTQSSRYLVKRTGEKVFLECVQDMDHENMFWYRQDPGLGLRLIYFSYDVKMKEKGDIPEGYSVSREKKERFSLILESASTNQTSMYLCASSPHRGDRASQPQHFGDGTRLSIL.

V is TRBV6-5 and J is TRBJ1-1; 7 bases are a match to TRBD1. The CDR3 extends over 14 amino acids. V was clipped by 7 bases and J by 4 bases; unmatched bases: 9. Germline CDR1 is MNHEY and CDR2 is SVGAGI. CDR3 protein: CASKATQGVTEAFF. CDR3 bases: TGTGCCAGCAAGGCAACTCAGGGGGTCACTGAAGCTTTCTTT.

The rearrangement uses TRBV7-9 and TRBJ1-5; 9 bases are a match to TRBD1. Germline lookup yields CDR1 SEHNR and CDR2 FQNEAQ (reference sequence). The CDR3 is made up of 15 amino acids. The V and J ends lost 4 bases and 0 bases, in that order; junction bases with no gene match: 1. CDR3 DNA: TGTGCCAGCAGCTCGGACAGGGGTAGCAATCAGCCCCAGCATTTT. Translation: CASSSDRGSNQPQHF. Together with reference TRBV7-9 and TRBJ1-5, the CDR3 gives the full variable domain: DTGVSQNPRHKITKRGQNVTFRCDPISEHNRLYWYRQTLGQGPEFLTYFQNEAQLEKSRLLSDRFSAERPKGSFSTLEIQRTEQGDSAMYLCASSSDRGSNQPQHFGDGTRLSIL.